Listed here are 4 T cell receptor beta chains from one sample, sequenced in a study of regulatory T cells in long-lasting Graves disease. This sample's time point: newly diagnosed GD, antithyroid drugs for less than 3 months. The authors made the TCR library using RNA they extracted from PBMCs. Building of the TCR beta libraries involved iRepertoire HTBI primers and Arm-PCR of CDR3 regions. Via MiXCR, TCRdb re-called the multiplex PCR reads, giving one row per CDR3 protein. In the table there are approximately 400,000 distinct CDR3 sequences, about 15% of which are singletons. These data were likewise used in another study, on T cells in Graves' hyperthyroidism and ophthalmopathy.

The input for sequencing was peripheral blood mononuclear cells (PBMCs), taken at new diagnosis, from a patient treated with antithyroid drugs. Source of these receptors: a woman aged 25 to 39 with Graves disease.

This clonotype was picked up a small number of times. The rearrangement uses TRBV6-1 and TRBJ2-5; 12 nucleotides line up with TRBD2. Unmatched junction bases numbered 6, after V lost 5 bases and J lost 5 bases. This CDR3 is 15 amino acids long. Germline CDR1 MNHNS, CDR2 SASEGT. In DNA, the CDR3 is TGTGCCAGCAGTAACCTAGCGGGAGGGGGGGAGACCCAGTACTTC. This gives the protein CASSNLAGGGETQYF.

The rearrangement uses TRBV7-9 and TRBJ2-7, with D tentatively TRBD2 (6 bases). This CDR3 contains 15 residues. Germline V gives CDR1 SEHNR, CDR2 FQNEAQ (reference sequence). The V end lost 0 bases, the J end lost 2 bases, and 11 bases lay between the germline ends. CDR3 protein: CASSLAGGATYEQYF. In DNA, the CDR3 is TGTGCCAGCAGCTTAGCGGGCGGGGCCACCTACGAGCAGTACTTC. Full variable domain (remainder filled in from reference TRBV7-9 and TRBJ2-7): DTGVSQNPRHKITKRGQNVTFRCDPISEHNRLYWYRQTLGQGPEFLTYFQNEAQLEKSRLLSDRFSAERPKGSFSTLEIQRTEQGDSAMYLCASSLAGGATYEQYFGPGTRLTVT.

The J gene is TRBJ1-2, the V gene TRBV5-1; the D is unclear. This CDR3 spans 14 amino acids. Germline V gene data show CDR1 as SGHRS and CDR2 as YFSETQ. V lost 0 bases to trimming and J lost 5 bases, with 11 bases between them. The CDR3 sequence is CASSLGWINYGYTF. CDR3 in DNA: TGCGCCAGCAGCTTGGGGTGGATTAATTATGGCTACACCTTC. The full variable domain, in which reference TRBV5-1 and TRBJ1-2 provide the parts outside the CDR3, is KAGVTQTPRYLIKTRGQQVTLSCSPISGHRSVSWYQQTPGQGLQFLFEYFSETQRNKGNFPGRFSGRQFSNSRSEMNVSTLELGDSALYLCASSLGWINYGYTFGSGTRLTVV.

Concerning this clonotype itself: At one end, the junction sequence differs from germline, possibly due to a read error. The rearrangement links TRBV11-2 to TRBJ2-1; D may be TRBD2 (5 bases). Germline V lookup: CDR1 SGHAT, CDR2 FQNNGV. The CDR3 contains 17 residues. DNA of the CDR3: TGCGCCAGCAGCCAAGCGCCCCCGGGGTCTAAGTACAATGAGCAGTTCTTC. Residues: CASSQAPPGSKYNEQFF.